The rows below give T cell receptor beta chains drawn from one sample of a study of T cell changes during pregnancy in multiple sclerosis. The protocol was immunoSEQ multiplex PCR, while the TCRdb copy is restricted to in-frame clones and leaves out a portion. Found here are more than 80,000 clones, about 90% of them singletons; the top ten hold 1.5% to 2%. The sequences come from peripheral blood, collected before pregnancy. Every receptor here comes from a female donor with multiple sclerosis, enrolled in a pregnancy study. The CDR3 runs from the conserved cysteine through the conserved F or W. Fields, in order: D gene, J gene, clone size, V gene, CDR3 DNA, CDR3 protein. The D gene is left open where the match is weak. Rows may omit the clone size; those that give it use once, few, many or a size class.

NA | TRBJ1-5 | NA | TRBV19 | TGTGCCAGTAGAGAAAACGACAGGATCAAAAATCAGCCCCAGCATTTT | CASRENDRIKNQPQHF
NA | TRBJ2-3 | NA | TRBV5-1 | TGCGCCAGCACCTACGGGAGCCTTGGGGATACGCAGTATTTT | CASTYGSLGDTQYF
NA | TRBJ1-6 | NA | TRBV6-5 | TGTGCCAGCAGTTACTCGGGCCAGCGAGGGCATTCACCCCTCCACTTT | CASSYSGQRGHSPLHF
TRBD2 | TRBJ2-3 | NA | TRBV11-2 | TGTGCCAGCAGCCCCCGGACTAGCGGGGGGGATACGCAGTATTTT | CASSPRTSGGDTQYF
NA | TRBJ2-3 | NA | TRBV7-3 | TGTGCCAGCAGCCCGGGGGGCACAGATACGCAGTATTTT | CASSPGGTDTQYF
NA | TRBJ1-1 | NA | TRBV9 | TGTGCCAGCAGCGTGACCTCAGGGAAGGGGGCTGAAGCTTTCTTT | CASSVTSGKGAEAFF
TRBD1 | TRBJ1-2 | NA | TRBV6-5 | TGTGCCAGCAATGCCAGGGGGTCTTCCGGCTACACCTTC | CASNARGSSGYTF
TRBD2 | TRBJ2-1 | NA | TRBV5-1 | TGCGCCAGCAGCGCACTGGCGGGGGGTGAGCAGTTCTTC | CASSALAGGEQFF
NA | TRBJ2-7 | NA | TRBV30 | TGTGCCTGGATGGCACCGGCGGTCTACGAGCAGTACTTC | CAWMAPAVYEQYF
NA | TRBJ2-3 | NA | TRBV4-3 | TGCGCCAGCAGCCAGGCAACAGAACCAGATACGCAGTATTTT | CASSQATEPDTQYF
NA | TRBJ2-5 | NA | TRBV21-1 | TGTGCCAGCAGCAAAGTTTGGAGTCGGGGGGGGGAGACCCAGTACTTC | CASSKVWSRGGETQYF
NA | TRBJ1-2 | NA | TRBV19 | TGTGCCAGTAGTTCCGGGGTTGGCTACACCTTC | CASSSGVGYTF
TRBD2 | TRBJ2-3 | once | TRBV5-1 | TGCGCCAGCAGCTTGAGTAGCGGGAGAACAGATACGCAGTATTTT | CASSLSSGRTDTQYF
TRBD2 | TRBJ2-1 | NA | TRBV11-2 | TGTGCCAGCAGCACAGCGGGAGGTGGGGCCGATGAGCAGTTCTTC | CASSTAGGGADEQFF
NA | TRBJ2-3 | NA | TRBV5-1 | TGCGCCAGCAGCACGGGACAAGCAGATACGCAGTATTTT | CASSTGQADTQYF
TRBD1 | TRBJ2-2 | NA | TRBV5-1 | TGCGCCAGCAGCTGGGGTCTAGGGACAGGGGGATCCGGGGAGCTGTTTTTT | CASSWGLGTGGSGELFF
TRBD1 | TRBJ2-7 | NA | TRBV5-6 | TGTGCCAGCAGCTTTACAACAGGGGGCGCTTCCTACGAGCAGTACTTC | CASSFTTGGASYEQYF
NA | TRBJ2-5 | NA | TRBV6-5 | TGTGCCAGCAGTAACTACGGTACAGAGACCCAGTACTTC | CASSNYGTETQYF
NA | TRBJ1-6 | few | TRBV11-1 | TGTGCCAGCAGCCTAGGCCCGGGGGATTCTCTCCACTTT | CASSLGPGDSLHF
NA | TRBJ2-7 | NA | TRBV28 | TGTGCCACCGAGACATTACTCTCCTACGAGCAGTACTTC | CATETLLSYEQYF
TRBD2 | TRBJ2-7 | NA | TRBV7-2 | TGTGCCAGCAGCCCTATACTAGCGGGGTTCTCCTACAAGCAGTACTTC | CASSPILAGFSYKQYF
TRBD1 | TRBJ1-2 | NA | TRBV7-8 | TGTGCCAGCAGCTTACCCCCCCGGGACAGGCAACGCAGCTATGGCTACACCTTC | CASSLPPRDRQRSYGYTF
NA | TRBJ1-1 | once | TRBV4-3 | TGCGCCAGCAGCCAAGATCAGGGGACACCGAACACTGAAGCTTTCTTT | CASSQDQGTPNTEAFF
NA | TRBJ2-3 | once | TRBV7-9 | TGTGCCAGCAGCTTAGGCGAGCGGGCCAGCACAGATACGCAGTATTTT | CASSLGERASTDTQYF
TRBD2 | TRBJ2-2 | once | TRBV19 | TGTGCCAGTAGGCCGGGGGGGTGGTACACCGGGGAGCTGTTTTTT | CASRPGGWYTGELFF
TRBD1 | TRBJ1-1 | NA | TRBV30 | TGTGCCTGGAGTGGGACAGGGATTAACACTGAAGCTTTCTTT | CAWSGTGINTEAFF
TRBD2 | TRBJ2-3 | NA | TRBV11-2 | TGTGCCAGCAGCTTAGAGACTAGCGGGCGCACAGATACGCAGTATTTT | CASSLETSGRTDTQYF
TRBD2 | TRBJ2-3 | NA | TRBV27 | TGTGCCAGCAGTTTACGGGAGGGCACAGATACGCAGTATTTT | CASSLREGTDTQYF
NA | TRBJ1-5 | few | TRBV6-1 | TGTGCCAGCAGTGTTTCAGGGGATAGTCAGCCCCAGCATTTT | CASSVSGDSQPQHF
NA | TRBJ1-1 | NA | TRBV5-1 | TGCGCCAGCAGCTCGGCCTTAGGGGGATCTGAAGCTTTCTTT | CASSSALGGSEAFF
TRBD1 | TRBJ2-1 | NA | TRBV19 | TGTGCCAGTAGTATCACAGGGGTCACAGGGGGCTTTAATCGCGCCGACAATGAGCAGTTCTTC | CASSITGVTGGFNRADNEQFF
TRBD1 | TRBJ2-1 | NA | TRBV5-1 | TGCGCCAGCAGCTCCGCAGGGGGCTCCTACAATGAGCAGTTCTTC | CASSSAGGSYNEQFF
TRBD2 | TRBJ2-5 | NA | TRBV6-1 | TGTGCCAGCAGTAATAGCGGGGGCCTGGGGGAGACCCAGTACTTC | CASSNSGGLGETQYF
NA | TRBJ1-6 | once | TRBV28 | TGTGCCAGCATGCGTGACACAGTTAACTATAATTCACCCCTCCACTTT | CASMRDTVNYNSPLHF
TRBD1 | TRBJ1-2 | NA | TRBV6-1 | TGTGCCAGCAGCCCGCCCGGGACAGGACTCTATGGCTACACCTTC | CASSPPGTGLYGYTF
TRBD1 | TRBJ2-7 | NA | TRBV10-2 | TGCGCCAGCACTCTGGGACAGGGAACCTACGAGCAGTACTTC | CASTLGQGTYEQYF
NA | TRBJ2-1 | NA | TRBV18 | TGTGCCAGCTCACCACCACTATCCCATGAGCAGTTCTTC | CASSPPLSHEQFF
NA | TRBJ1-5 | NA | TRBV19 | TGTGCCAGTAGTACCCCGAACCCTGATCGGCAGCCCCAGCATTTT | CASSTPNPDRQPQHF
TRBD1 | TRBJ2-1 | NA | TRBV18 | TGTGCCAGCTCTTTCGGACAGGGGCGCTACAATGAGCAGTTCTTC | CASSFGQGRYNEQFF
NA | TRBJ1-2 | NA | TRBV6-5 | TGTGCCAGCAGTTTCGGCCAGGGGAGCGGCTACACCTTC | CASSFGQGSGYTF
TRBD1 | TRBJ1-2 | NA | TRBV28 | TGTGCCAGCAGAAACCGGACAGGGCCTAGGTTCTCCCTAGTGTTCTATGGCTACACCTTC | CASRNRTGPRFSLVFYGYTF
NA | TRBJ2-1 | NA | TRBV7-8 | TGTGCCAGCAGCTTTAGCCCGACTAGAGATGTTCGAGATGAGCAGTTCTTC | CASSFSPTRDVRDEQFF
NA | TRBJ1-3 | NA | TRBV21-1 | TGTGCCAGCAGCGCAACTCGGAGGGGGCGAATAAGGACCCCCATATATTTT | CASSATRRGRIRTPIYF
NA | TRBJ1-2 | NA | TRBV2 | TGTGCCAGCAGTGAAGCGCTTGGGGGGGCGGCTGGCTACACCTTC | CASSEALGGAAGYTF
NA | TRBJ1-1 | NA | TRBV28 | TGTGCCAGCAGTGGCATATGGACTGAAGCTTTCTTT | CASSGIWTEAFF
TRBD1 | TRBJ1-5 | NA | TRBV7-8 | TGTGCCAGCAGCTTATCGACAGGGATACGCAATCAGCCCCAGCATTTT | CASSLSTGIRNQPQHF
TRBD1 | TRBJ2-1 | NA | TRBV4-2 | TGTGCCAGCAGCCAAGAGCTCGGGACAGGGTTCAATGAGCAGTTCTTC | CASSQELGTGFNEQFF
NA | TRBJ2-2 | NA | TRBV5-1 | TGCGCCAGCTCGACCGGACAGAGTTCCATATTGCCCTTATACACCGGGGAGCTGTTTTTT | CASSTGQSSILPLYTGELFF
TRBD2 | TRBJ2-2 | NA | TRBV5-1 | TGCGCCAGCAGCTTCAGGGGGACTAGCGGGGGGAATCCCGGGGAGCTGTTTTTT | CASSFRGTSGGNPGELFF
NA | TRBJ2-7 | NA | TRBV11-3 | TGTGCCAGCAGCTTAGACAGGGACTACGAGCAGTACTTC | CASSLDRDYEQYF
NA | TRBJ1-2 | NA | TRBV29-1 | TGCAGCGTCCGCCTCCCGGGGAGGCTAAACTATGGCTACACCTTC | CSVRLPGRLNYGYTF
TRBD1 | TRBJ1-4 | NA | TRBV19 | TGTGCCAGTAGTATACAGGACAGGATGAATGAAAAACTGTTTTTT | CASSIQDRMNEKLFF
NA | TRBJ2-3 | NA | TRBV7-2 | TGTGCCAGCAGCTTAGTCGGGGGTAGCACAGATACGCAGTATTTT | CASSLVGGSTDTQYF
NA | TRBJ2-3 | NA | TRBV5-4 | TGTGCCAGCAGCTTGTCAGGGAACACAGATACGCAGTATTTT | CASSLSGNTDTQYF
NA | TRBJ1-1 | NA | TRBV6-1 | TGTGCCAGCAGTGAAGCCGGGGTTGCAACTGAAGCTTTCTTT | CASSEAGVATEAFF
TRBD2 | TRBJ2-1 | NA | TRBV29-1 | TGCAGCGTTCGGCGGGAGGGCCGGAAGGGTGAGCAGTTCTTC | CSVRREGRKGEQFF